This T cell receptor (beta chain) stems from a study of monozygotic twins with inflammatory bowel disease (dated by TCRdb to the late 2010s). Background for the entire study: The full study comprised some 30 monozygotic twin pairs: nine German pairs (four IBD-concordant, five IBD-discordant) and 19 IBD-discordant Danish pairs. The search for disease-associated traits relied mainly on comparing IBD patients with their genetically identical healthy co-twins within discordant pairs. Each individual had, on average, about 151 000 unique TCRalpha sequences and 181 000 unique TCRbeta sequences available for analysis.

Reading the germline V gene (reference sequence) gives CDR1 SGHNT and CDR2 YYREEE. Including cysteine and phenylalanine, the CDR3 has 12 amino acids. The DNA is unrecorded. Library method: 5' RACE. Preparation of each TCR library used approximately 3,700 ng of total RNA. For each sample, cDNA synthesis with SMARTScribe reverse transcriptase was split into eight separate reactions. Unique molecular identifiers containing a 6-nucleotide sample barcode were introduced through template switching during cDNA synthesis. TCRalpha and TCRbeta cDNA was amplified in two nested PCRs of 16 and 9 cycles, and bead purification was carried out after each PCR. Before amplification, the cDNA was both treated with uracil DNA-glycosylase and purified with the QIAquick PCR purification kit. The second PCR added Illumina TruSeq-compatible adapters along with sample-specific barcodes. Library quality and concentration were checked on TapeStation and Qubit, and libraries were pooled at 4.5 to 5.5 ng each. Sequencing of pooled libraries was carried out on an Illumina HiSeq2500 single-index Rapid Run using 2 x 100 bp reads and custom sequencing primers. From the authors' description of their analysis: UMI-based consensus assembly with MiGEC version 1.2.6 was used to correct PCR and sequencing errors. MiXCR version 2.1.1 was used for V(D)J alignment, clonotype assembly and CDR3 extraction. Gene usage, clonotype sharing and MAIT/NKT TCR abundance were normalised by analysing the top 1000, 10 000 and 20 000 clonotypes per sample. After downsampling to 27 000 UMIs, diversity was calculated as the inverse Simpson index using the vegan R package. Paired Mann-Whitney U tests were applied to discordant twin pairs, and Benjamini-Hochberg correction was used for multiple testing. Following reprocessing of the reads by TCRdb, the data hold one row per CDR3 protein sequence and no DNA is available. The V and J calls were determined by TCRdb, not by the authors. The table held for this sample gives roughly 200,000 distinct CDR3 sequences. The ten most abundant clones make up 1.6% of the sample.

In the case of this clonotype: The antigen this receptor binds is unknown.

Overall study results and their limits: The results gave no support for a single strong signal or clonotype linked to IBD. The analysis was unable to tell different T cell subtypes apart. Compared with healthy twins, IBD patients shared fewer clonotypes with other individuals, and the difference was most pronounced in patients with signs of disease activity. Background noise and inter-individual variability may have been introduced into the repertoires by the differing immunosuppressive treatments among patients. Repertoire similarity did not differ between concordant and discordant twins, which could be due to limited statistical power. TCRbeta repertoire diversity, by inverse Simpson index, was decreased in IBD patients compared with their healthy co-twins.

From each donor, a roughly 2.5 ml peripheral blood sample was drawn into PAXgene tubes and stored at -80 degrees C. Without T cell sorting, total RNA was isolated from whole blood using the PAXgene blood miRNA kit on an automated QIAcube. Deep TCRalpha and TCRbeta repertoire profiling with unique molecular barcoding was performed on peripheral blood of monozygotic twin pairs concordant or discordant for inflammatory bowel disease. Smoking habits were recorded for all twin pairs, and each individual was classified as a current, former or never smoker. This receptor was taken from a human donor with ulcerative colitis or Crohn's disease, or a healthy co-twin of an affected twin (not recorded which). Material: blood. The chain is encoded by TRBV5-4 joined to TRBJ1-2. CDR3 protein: CASSEAAKGYTF.